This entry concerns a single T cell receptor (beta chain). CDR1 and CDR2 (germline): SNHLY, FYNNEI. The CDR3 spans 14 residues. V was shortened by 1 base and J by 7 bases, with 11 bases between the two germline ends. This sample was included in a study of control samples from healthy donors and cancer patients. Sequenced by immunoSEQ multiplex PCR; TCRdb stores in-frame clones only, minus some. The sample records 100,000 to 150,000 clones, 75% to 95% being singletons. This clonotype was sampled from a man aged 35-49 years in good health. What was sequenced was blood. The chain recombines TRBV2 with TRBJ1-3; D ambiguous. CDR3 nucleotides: TGTGCCAGCAGTGAAGGGGCAGCTTGGAACACCATATATTTT. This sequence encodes CASSEGAAWNTIYF.